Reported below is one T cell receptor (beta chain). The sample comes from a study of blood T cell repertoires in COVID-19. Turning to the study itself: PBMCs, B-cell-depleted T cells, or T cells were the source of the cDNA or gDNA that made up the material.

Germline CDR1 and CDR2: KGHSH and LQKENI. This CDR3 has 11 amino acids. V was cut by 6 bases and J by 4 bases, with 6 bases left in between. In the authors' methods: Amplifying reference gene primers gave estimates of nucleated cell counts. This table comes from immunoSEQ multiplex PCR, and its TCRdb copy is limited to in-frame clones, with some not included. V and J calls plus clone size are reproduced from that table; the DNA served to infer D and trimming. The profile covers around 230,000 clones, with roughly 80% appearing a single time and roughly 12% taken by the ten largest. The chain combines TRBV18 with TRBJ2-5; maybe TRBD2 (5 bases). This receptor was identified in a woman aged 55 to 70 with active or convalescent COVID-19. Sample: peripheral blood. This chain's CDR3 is CASSGGETQYF. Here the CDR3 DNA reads TGTGCCAGCTCCGGAGGAGAGACCCAGTACTTC.